This record covers a single T cell receptor (beta chain). Its antigen is unidentified. For each CDR3 protein, TCRdb gives one entry from its re-call of the 5' RACE reads, without DNA. This sample lists 550,000 to 600,000 distinct CDR3 sequences; its ten largest clones have roughly 3.6%. The record originates from a study of T cells expressing NK-cell markers. CDR1 ENHRY and CDR2 SYGVKD come from the germline V gene. This CDR3 comprises 12 residues. Study results and caveats: Expanded NKG2C+ T cell clones had unclear HCMV specificity.

The receptor was derived from a man aged 18 to 29 in good health. The source material was blood T cells: a sorted CD56 or NKG2C T cell subset, CD4+ or CD8+ T cells, or bulk PBMC T cells (not recorded which). The rearrangement links TRBV10-3 to TRBJ2-3. CDR3 sequence reads: CAISGGSDTQYF.